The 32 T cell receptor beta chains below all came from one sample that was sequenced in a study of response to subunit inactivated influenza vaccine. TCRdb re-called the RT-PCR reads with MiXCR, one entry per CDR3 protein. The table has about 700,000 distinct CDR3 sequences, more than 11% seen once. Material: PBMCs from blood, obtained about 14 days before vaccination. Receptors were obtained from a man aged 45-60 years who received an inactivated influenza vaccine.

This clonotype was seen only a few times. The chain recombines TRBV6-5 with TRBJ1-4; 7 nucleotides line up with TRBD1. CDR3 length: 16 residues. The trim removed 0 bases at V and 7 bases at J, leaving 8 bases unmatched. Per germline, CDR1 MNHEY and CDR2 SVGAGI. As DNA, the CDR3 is TGTGCCAGCAGTTACTCGCTCACAGGGGCAGGTGAAAAACTGTTTTTT. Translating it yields CASSYSLTGAGEKLFF.

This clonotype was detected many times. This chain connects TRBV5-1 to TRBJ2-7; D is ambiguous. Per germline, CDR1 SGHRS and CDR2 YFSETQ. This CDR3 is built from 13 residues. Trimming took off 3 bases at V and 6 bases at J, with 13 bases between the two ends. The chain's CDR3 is CASSWASRTEQYF. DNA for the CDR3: TGCGCCAGCAGCTGGGCTAGTCGGACCGAGCAGTACTTC.

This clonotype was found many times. CDR3 coding DNA: TGCGCCAGCAGCTTGATGGGGACACGTCAAGAGACCCAGTACTTC. The encoded protein is CASSLMGTRQETQYF. V gene TRBV5-1 combines with J gene TRBJ2-5; D may be TRBD1 (6 bases). The CDR3 extends over 15 amino acids. Trimming removed 1 base from V and 2 bases from J, with 12 bases in between. Germline assignment: CDR1 SGHRS and CDR2 YFSETQ.

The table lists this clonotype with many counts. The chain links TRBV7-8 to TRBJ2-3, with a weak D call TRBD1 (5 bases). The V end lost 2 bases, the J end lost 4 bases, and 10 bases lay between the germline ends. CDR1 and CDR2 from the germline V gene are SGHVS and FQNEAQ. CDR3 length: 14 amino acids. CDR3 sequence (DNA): TGTGCCAGCAGCTTACAGGGCCGGGCAGATACGCAGTATTTT. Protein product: CASSLQGRADTQYF.

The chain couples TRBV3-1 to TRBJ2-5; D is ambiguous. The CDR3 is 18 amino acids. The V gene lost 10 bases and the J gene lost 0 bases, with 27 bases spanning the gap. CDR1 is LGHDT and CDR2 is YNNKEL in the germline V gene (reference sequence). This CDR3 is CAICLLGILGLYQETQYF. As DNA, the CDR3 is TGTGCCATCTGTTTACTGGGAATTCTGGGATTGTACCAAGAGACCCAGTACTTC.

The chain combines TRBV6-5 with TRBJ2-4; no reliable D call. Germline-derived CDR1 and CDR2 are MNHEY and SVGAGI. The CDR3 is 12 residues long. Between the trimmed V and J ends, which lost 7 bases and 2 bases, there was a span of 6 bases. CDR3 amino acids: CASKGTKNIQYF. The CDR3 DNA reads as TGTGCCAGCAAGGGAACCAAAAACATTCAGTACTTC.

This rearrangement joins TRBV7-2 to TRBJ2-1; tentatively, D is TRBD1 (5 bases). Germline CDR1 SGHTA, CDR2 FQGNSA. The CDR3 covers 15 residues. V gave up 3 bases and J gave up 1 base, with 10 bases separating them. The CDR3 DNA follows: TGTGCCAGCAGCTTCGACGCAGGGTCCTACAATGAGCAGTTCTTC. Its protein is CASSFDAGSYNEQFF.

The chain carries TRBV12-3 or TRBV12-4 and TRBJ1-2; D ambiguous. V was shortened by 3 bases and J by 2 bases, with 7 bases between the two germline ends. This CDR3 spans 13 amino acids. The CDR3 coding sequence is TGTGCCAGCAGTTTCTCAGTAAACTATGGCTACACCTTC. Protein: CASSFSVNYGYTF.

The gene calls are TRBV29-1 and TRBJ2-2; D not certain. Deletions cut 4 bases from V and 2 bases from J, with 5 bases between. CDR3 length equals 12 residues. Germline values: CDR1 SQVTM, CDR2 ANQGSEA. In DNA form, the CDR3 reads TGCAGCGTTGCCTATAACACCGGGGAGCTGTTTTTT. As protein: CSVAYNTGELFF.

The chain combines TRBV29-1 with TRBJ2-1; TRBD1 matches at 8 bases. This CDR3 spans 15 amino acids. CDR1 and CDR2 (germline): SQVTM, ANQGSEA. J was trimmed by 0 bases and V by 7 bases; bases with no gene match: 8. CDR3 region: CSAQGDRSSYNEQFF. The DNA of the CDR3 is TGCAGCGCTCAGGGGGACAGGAGCTCCTACAATGAGCAGTTCTTC.

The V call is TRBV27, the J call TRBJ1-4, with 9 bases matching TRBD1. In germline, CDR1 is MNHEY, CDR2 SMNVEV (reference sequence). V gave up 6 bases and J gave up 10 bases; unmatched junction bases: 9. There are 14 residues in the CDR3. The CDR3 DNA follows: TGTGCCAGCAGCTCCGGGACAGGGTCGCGAAAACTGTTTTTT. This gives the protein CASSSGTGSRKLFF.

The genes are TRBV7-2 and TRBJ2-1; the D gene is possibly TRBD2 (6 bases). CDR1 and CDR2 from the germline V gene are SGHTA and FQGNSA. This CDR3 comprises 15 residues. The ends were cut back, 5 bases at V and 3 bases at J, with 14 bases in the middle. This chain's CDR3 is CASSPIGGNYNEQFF. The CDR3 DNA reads TGTGCCAGCAGCCCAATCGGCGGGAACTACAATGAGCAGTTCTTC.

The CDR3 nucleotides are TGTGCCAGCAGTCCTCGGGAGACTGCGAATGAGCAGTTCTTC. Translation: CASSPRETANEQFF. The V call is TRBV12-3 or TRBV12-4, the J call TRBJ2-1; D is perhaps TRBD2 (6 bases). V lost 5 bases to trimming and J lost 7 bases, with 15 bases between them. The CDR3 is made up of 14 amino acids.

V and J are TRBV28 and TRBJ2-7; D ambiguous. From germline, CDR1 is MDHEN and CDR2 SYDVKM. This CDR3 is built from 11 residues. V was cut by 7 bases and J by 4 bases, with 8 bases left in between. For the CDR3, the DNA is TGTGCCAGCATTGGGAAATACGAGCAGTACTTC. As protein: CASIGKYEQYF.

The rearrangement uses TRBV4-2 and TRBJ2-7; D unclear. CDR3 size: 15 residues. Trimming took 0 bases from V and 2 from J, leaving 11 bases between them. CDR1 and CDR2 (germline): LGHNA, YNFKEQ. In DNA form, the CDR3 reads TGTGCCAGCAGCCAAGATTCGGCAGGAACCTACGAGCAGTACTTC. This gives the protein CASSQDSAGTYEQYF.

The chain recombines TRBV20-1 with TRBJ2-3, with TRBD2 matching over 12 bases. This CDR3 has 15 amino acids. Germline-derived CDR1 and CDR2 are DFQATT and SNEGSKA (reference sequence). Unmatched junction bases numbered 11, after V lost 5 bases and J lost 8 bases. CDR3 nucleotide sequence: TGCAGTGCTTCTCTAGCGGGGGGGAGATCGGGTACGCAGTATTTT. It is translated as CSASLAGGRSGTQYF.

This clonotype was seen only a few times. Written as DNA, the CDR3 is TGTGCCAGCAGTTTATTTCAGGACACTGAAGCTTTCTTT. Translating gives CASSLFQDTEAFF. This chain joins TRBV12-3 or TRBV12-4 and TRBJ1-1; D ambiguous. The length of the CDR3 is 13 residues. V shed 2 bases and J shed 3 bases, with 7 bases lying between them.

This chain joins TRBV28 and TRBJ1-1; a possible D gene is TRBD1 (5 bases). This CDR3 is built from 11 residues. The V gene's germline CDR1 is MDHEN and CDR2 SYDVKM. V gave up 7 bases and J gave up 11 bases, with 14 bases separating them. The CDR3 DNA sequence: TGTGCCAGCACCTCGGGGCTGCATGCTTTCTTT. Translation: CASTSGLHAFF.

The CDR3, as DNA: TGTGCCAGCAGTTACTCGGGAGACAGTTTAGCCAAAAACATTCAGTACTTC. Amino acids: CASSYSGDSLAKNIQYF. J is TRBJ2-4 and V is TRBV6-5; D may correspond to TRBD1 or TRBD2 (5 bases each). There are 17 residues in the CDR3. V lost 0 bases to trimming and J lost 0 bases, with 12 bases between them. Looked up from germline, CDR1 is MNHEY and CDR2 is SVGAGI.

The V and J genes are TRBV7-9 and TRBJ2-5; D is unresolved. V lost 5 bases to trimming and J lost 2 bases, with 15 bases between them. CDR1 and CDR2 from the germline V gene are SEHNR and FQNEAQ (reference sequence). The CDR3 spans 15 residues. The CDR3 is CASSPPGYGQETQYF. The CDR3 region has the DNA TGTGCCAGCAGCCCCCCCGGCTATGGGCAAGAGACCCAGTACTTC.

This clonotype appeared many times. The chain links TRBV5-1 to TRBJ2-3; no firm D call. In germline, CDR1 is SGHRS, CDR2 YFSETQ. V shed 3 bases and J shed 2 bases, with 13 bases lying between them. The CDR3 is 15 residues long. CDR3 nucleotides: TGCGCCAGCAGCTCCGTCGGGTGGCCCACAGATACGCAGTATTTT. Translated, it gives CASSSVGWPTDTQYF.

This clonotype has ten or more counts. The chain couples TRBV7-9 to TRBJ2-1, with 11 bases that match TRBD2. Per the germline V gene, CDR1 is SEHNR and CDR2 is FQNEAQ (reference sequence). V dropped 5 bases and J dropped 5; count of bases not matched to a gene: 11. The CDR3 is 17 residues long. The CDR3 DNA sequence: TGTGCCAGCAGCGCCACTCCCGGGACTAGCGGAGACAATGAGCAGTTCTTC. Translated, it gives CASSATPGTSGDNEQFF. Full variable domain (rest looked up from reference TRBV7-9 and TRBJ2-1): DTGVSQNPRHKITKRGQNVTFRCDPISEHNRLYWYRQTLGQGPEFLTYFQNEAQLEKSRLLSDRFSAERPKGSFSTLEIQRTEQGDSAMYLCASSATPGTSGDNEQFFGPGTRLTVL.

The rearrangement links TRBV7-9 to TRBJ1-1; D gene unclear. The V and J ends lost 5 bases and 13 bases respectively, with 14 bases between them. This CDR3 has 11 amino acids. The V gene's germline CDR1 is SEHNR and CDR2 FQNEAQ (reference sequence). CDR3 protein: CASSPSLEIFF. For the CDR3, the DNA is TGTGCCAGCAGCCCATCGTTAGAAATTTTCTTT.

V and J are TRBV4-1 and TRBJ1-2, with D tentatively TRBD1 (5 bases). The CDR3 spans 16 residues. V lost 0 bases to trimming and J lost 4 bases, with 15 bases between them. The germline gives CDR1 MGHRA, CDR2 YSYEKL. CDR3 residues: CASSQDYKTAAYGYTF. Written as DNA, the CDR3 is TGCGCCAGCAGCCAAGATTATAAGACAGCAGCCTATGGCTACACCTTC.

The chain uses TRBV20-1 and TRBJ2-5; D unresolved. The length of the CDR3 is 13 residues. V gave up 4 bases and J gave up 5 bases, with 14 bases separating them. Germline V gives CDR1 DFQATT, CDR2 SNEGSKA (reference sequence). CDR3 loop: CSATSPPEETQYF. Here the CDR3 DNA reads TGCAGTGCTACCAGTCCACCGGAGGAGACCCAGTACTTC.

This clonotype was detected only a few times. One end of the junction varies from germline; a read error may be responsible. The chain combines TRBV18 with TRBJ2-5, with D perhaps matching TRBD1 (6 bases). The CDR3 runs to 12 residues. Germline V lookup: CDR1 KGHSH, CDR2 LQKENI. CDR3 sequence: CASSPQQGTTLF. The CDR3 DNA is TGTGCCAGCTCACCCCAGCAGGGGACGACGCTTTTC.

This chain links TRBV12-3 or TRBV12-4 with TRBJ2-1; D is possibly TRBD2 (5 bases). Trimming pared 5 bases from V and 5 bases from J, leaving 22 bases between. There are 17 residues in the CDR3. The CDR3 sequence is CASSNPHGGSAHNEQFF. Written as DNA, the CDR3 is TGTGCCAGCAGTAACCCCCATGGTGGGAGTGCCCACAATGAGCAGTTCTTC.

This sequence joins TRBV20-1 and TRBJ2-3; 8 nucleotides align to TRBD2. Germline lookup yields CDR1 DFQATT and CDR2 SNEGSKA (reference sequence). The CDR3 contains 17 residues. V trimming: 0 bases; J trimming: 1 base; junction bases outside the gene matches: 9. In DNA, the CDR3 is TGCAGTGCTAGAGATGGGTGGGCGGGAGGTCGCACAGATACGCAGTATTTT. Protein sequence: CSARDGWAGGRTDTQYF.

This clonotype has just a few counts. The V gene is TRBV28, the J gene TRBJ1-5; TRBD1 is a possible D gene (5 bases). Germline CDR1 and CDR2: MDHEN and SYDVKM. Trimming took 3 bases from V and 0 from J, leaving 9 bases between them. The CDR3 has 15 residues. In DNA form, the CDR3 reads TGTGCCAGCAGTTTCGGACAATATAGCAATCAGCCCCAGCATTTT. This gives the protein CASSFGQYSNQPQHF.

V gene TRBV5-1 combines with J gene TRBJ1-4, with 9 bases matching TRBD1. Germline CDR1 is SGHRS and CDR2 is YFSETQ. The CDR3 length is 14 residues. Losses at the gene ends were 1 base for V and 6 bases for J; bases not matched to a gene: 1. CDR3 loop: CASSLTGGDEKLFF. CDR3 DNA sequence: TGCGCCAGCAGCTTGACAGGGGGCGATGAAAAACTGTTTTTT.

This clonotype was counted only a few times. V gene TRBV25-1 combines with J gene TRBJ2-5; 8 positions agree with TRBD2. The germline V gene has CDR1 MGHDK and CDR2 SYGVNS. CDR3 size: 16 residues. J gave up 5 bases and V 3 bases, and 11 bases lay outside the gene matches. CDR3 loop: CASSERGGGRSETQYF. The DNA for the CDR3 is TGTGCCAGCAGTGAGCGAGGCGGGGGGAGGTCGGAGACCCAGTACTTC.

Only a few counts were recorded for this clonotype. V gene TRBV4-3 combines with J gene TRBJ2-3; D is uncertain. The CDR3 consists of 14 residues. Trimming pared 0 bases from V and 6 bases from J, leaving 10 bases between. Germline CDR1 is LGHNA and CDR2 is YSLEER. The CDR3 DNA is TGCGCCAGCAGCCAAGACGGTACCAGTGATACGCAGTATTTT. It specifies CASSQDGTSDTQYF.